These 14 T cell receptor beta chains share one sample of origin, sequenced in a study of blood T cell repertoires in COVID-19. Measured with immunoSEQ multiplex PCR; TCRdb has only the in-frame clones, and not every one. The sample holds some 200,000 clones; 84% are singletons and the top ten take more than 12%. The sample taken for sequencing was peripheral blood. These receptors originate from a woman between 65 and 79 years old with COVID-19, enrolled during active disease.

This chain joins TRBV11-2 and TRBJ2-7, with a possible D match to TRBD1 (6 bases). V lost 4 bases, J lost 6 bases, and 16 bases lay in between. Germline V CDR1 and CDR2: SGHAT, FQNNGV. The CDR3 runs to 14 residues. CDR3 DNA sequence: TGTGCCAGCAGCTCAGGGGTAGTAACTCTCGAGCAGTACTTC. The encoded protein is CASSSGVVTLEQYF.

The CDR3 DNA sequence: TGTGCCAGCTTTTCGACGACAGGGGCCTCCACAGCTTTCTTT. This encodes CASFSTTGASTAFF. The chain links TRBV6-5 to TRBJ1-1; the match to TRBD1 covers 8 bases. The junction had 15 bases not matched to a gene; V was cut back by 8 bases and J by 10 bases. The CDR3 is 14 residues long. Per germline, CDR1 MNHEY and CDR2 SVGAGI.

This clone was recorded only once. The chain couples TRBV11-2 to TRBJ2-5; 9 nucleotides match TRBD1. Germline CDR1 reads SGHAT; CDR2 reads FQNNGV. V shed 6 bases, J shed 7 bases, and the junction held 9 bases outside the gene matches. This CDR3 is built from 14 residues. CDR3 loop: CASRRTGAFPTQYF. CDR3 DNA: TGTGCCAGCAGGAGGACAGGGGCGTTTCCGACCCAGTACTTC.

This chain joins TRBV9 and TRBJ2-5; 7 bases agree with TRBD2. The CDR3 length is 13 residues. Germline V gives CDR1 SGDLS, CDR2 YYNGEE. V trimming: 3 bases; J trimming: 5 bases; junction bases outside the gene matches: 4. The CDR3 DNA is TGTGCCAGCAGCGGGACTAGACTGGAGACCCAGTACTTC. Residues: CASSGTRLETQYF.

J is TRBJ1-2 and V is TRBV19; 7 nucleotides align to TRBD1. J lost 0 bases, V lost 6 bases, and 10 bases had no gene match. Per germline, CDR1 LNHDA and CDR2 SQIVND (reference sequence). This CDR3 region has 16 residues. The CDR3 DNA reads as TGTGCCAGTAGAAACTACAGGGGAAACTCTAACTATGGCTACACCTTC. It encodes CASRNYRGNSNYGYTF. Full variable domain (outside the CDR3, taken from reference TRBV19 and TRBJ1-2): DGGITQSPKYLFRKEGQNVTLSCEQNLNHDAMYWYRQDPGQGLRLIYYSQIVNDFQKGDIAEGYSVSREKKESFPLTVTSAQKNPTAFYLCASRNYRGNSNYGYTFGSGTRLTVV.

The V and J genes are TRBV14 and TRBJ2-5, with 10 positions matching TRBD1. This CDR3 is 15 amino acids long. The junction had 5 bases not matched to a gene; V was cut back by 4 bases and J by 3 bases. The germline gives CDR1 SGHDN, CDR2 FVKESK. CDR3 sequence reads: CASSPYGQGEETQYF. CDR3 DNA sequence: TGTGCCAGCAGCCCCTACGGACAGGGGGAAGAGACCCAGTACTTC.

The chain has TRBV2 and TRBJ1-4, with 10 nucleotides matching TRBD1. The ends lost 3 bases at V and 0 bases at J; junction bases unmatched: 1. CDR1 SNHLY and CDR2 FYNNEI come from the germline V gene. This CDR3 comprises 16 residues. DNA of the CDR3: TGTGCCAGCAGTGAGGGACAGGGGCCAACTAATGAAAAACTGTTTTTT. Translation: CASSEGQGPTNEKLFF.

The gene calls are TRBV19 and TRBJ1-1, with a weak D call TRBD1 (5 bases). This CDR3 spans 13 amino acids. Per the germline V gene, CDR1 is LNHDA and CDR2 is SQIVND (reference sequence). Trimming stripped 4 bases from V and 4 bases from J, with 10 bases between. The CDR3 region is CASSTVGGTEAFF. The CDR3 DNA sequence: TGTGCCAGTAGTACCGTGGGGGGCACTGAAGCTTTCTTT.

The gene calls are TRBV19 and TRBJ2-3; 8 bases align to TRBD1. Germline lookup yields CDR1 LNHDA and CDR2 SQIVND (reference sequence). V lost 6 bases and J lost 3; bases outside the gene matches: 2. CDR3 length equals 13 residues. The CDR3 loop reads CASRRQGTDTQYF. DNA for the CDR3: TGTGCCAGTAGACGACAGGGGACAGATACGCAGTATTTT. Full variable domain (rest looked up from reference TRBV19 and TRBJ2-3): DGGITQSPKYLFRKEGQNVTLSCEQNLNHDAMYWYRQDPGQGLRLIYYSQIVNDFQKGDIAEGYSVSREKKESFPLTVTSAQKNPTAFYLCASRRQGTDTQYFGPGTRLTVL.

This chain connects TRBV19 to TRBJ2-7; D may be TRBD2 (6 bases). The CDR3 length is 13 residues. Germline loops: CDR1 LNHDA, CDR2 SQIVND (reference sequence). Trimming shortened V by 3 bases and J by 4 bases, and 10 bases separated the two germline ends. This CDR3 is CASSIPGRYEQYF. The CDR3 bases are TGTGCCAGTAGTATTCCGGGGAGGTACGAGCAGTACTTC.

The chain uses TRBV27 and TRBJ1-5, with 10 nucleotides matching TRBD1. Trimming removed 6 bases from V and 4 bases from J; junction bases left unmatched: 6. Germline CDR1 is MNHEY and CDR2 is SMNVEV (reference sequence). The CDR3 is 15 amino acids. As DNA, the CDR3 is TGTGCCAGCAGCTCGGGACAGGGGATTAATCAGCCCCAGCATTTT. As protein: CASSSGQGINQPQHF.

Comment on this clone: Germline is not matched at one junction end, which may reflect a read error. The chain's CDR3 is CAISKTGFYEQYF. The CDR3 DNA reads TGTGCCATCAGTAAAACAGGATTTTACGAGCAGTACTTC. The chain links TRBV24-1 to TRBJ2-7; perhaps TRBD1 as D (5 bases). CDR1 and CDR2 (germline): KGHDR, SFDVKD. This CDR3 comprises 13 residues.

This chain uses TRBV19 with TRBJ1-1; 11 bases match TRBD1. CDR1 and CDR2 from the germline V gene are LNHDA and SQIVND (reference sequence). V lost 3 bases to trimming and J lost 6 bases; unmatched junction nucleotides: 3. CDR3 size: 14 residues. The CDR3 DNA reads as TGTGCCAGTAGTATGGGACAGGGGGTGTCTGAAGCTTTCTTT. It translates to CASSMGQGVSEAFF.

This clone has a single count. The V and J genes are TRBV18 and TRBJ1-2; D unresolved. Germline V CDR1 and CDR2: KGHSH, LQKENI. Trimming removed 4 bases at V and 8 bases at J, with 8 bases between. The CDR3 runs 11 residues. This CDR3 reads CASSRGYGYTF. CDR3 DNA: TGTGCCAGCTCACGAGGGTACGGCTACACCTTC.